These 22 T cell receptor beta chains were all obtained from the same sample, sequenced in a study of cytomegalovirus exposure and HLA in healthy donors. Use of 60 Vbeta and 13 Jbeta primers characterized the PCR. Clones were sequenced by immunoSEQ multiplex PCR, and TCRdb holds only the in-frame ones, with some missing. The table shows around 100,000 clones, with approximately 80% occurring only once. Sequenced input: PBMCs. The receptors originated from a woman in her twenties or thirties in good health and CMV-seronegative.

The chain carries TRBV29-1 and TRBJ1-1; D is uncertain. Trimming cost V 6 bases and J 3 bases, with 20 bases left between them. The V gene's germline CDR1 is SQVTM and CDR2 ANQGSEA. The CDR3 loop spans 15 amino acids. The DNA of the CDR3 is TGCAGCGTCCCACCCGAGGAGGGTGGGGACACTGAAGCTTTCTTT. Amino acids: CSVPPEEGGDTEAFF.

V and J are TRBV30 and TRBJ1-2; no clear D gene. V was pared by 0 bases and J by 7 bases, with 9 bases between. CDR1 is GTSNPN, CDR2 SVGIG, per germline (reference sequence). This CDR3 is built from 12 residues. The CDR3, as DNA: TGTGCCTGGAGTGTCGGAGGTCCTGGCTACACCTTC. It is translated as CAWSVGGPGYTF.

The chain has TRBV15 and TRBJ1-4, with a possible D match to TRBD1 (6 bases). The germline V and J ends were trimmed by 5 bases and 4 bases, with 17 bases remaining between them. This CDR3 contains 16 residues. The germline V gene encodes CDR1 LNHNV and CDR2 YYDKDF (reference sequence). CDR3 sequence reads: CATSSREPGDNEKLFF. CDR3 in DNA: TGTGCCACCAGCTCCCGAGAGCCAGGGGATAATGAAAAACTGTTTTTT.

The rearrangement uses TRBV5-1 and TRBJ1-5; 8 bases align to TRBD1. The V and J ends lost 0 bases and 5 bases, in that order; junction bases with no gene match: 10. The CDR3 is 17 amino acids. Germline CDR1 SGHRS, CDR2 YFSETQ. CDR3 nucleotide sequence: TGCGCCAGCAGCTTGGGAGGAGCGACAGGGGAACATCAGCCCCAGCATTTT. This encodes CASSLGGATGEHQPQHF.

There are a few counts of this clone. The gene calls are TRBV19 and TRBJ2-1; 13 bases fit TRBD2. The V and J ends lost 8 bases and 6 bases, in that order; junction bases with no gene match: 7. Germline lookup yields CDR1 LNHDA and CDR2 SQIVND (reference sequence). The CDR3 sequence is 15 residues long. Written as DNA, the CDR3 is TGTGCCAGTTCCTCCGGGACTAGCGGGGTCAATGAGCAGTTCTTC. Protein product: CASSSGTSGVNEQFF.

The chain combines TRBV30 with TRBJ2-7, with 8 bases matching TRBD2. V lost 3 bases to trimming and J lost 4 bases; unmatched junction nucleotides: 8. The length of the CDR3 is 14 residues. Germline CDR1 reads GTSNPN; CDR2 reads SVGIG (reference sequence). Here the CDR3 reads CAWRKLAESYEQYF. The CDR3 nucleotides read TGTGCCTGGAGGAAACTAGCGGAGAGTTACGAGCAGTACTTC.

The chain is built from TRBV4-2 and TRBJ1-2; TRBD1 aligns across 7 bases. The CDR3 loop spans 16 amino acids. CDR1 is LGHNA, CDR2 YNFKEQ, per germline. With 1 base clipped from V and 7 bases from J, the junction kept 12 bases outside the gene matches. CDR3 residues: CASSQGQGLPEGGYTF. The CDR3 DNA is TGTGCCAGCAGCCAAGGACAGGGATTACCAGAGGGTGGCTACACCTTC.

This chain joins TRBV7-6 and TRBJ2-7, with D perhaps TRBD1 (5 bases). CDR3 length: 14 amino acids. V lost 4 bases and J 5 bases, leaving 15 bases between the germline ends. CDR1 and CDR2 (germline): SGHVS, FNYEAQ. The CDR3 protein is CASSSHRKGNEQYF. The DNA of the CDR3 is TGTGCCAGCAGCTCCCACAGGAAAGGTAACGAGCAGTACTTC.

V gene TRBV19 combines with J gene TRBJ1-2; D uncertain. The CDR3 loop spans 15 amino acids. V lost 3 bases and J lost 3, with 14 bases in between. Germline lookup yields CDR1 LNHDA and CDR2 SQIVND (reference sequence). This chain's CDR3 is CASSMRVVLDYGYTF. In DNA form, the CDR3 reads TGTGCCAGTAGTATGAGGGTCGTTTTGGACTATGGCTACACCTTC.

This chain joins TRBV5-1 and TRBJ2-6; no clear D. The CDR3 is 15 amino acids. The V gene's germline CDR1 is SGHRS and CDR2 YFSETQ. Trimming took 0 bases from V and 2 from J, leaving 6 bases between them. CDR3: CASSLGLAGANVLTF. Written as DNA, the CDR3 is TGCGCCAGCAGCTTGGGACTGGCTGGGGCCAACGTCCTGACTTTC.

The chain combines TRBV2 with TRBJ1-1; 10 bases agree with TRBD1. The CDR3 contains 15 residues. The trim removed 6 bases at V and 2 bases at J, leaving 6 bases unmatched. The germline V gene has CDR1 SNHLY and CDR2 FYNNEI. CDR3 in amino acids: CASRGTGVRNTEAFF. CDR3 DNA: TGTGCCAGCAGGGGGACAGGGGTTCGTAACACTGAAGCTTTCTTT.

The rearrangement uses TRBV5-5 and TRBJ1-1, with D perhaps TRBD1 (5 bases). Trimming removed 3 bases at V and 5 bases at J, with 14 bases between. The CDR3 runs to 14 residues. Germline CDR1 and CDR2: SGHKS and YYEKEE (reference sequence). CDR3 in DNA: TGTGCCAGCAGCTATTCTTCGGGGGGGACTGAAGCTTTCTTT. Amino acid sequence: CASSYSSGGTEAFF.

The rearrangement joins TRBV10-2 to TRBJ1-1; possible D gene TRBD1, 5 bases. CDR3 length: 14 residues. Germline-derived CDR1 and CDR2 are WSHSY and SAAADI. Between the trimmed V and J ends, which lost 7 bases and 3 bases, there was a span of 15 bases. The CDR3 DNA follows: TGCGCCAGCACCTGGTCAGGGAAGGACACTGAAGCTTTCTTT. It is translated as CASTWSGKDTEAFF.

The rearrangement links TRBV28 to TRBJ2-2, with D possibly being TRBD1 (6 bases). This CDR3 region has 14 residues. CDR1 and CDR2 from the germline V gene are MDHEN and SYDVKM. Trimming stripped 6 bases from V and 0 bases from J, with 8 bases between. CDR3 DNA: TGTGCCAGCAGGAGGACAGCGAACACCGGGGAGCTGTTTTTT. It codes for CASRRTANTGELFF.

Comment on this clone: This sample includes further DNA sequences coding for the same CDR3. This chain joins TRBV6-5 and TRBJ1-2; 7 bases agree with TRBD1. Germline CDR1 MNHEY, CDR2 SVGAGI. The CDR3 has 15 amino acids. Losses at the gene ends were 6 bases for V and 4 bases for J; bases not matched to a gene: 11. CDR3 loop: CASSLRQGVRYGYTF. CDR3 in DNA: TGTGCCAGCAGCCTCAGACAGGGCGTCCGCTATGGCTACACCTTC.

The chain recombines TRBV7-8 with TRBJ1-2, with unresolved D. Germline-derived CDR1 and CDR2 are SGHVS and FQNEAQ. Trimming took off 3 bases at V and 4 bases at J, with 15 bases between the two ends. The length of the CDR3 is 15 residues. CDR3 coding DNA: TGTGCCAGCAGCTTGGAGCGGGGATTGGGCTATGGCTACACCTTC. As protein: CASSLERGLGYGYTF. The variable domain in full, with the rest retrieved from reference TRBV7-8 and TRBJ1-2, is GAGVSQSPRYKVAKRGQDVALRCDPISGHVSLFWYQQALGQGPEFLTYFQNEAQLDKSGLPSDRFFAERPEGSVSTLKIQRTQQEDSAVYLCASSLERGLGYGYTFGSGTRLTVV.

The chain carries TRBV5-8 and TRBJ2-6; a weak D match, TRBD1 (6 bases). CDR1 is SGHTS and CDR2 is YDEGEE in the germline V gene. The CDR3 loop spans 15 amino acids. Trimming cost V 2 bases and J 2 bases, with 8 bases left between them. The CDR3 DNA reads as TGTGCCAGCAGCTTTTACAGGGCTGGGGCCAACGTCCTGACTTTC. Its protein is CASSFYRAGANVLTF.

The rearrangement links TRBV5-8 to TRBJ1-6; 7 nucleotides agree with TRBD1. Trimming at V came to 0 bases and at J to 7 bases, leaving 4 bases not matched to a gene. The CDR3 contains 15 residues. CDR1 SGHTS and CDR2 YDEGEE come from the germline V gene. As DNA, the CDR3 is TGTGCCAGCAGCTTGGGACAGGGAGGAAATTCACCCCTCCACTTT. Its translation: CASSLGQGGNSPLHF. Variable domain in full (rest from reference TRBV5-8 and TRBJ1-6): EAGVTQSPTHLIKTRGQQATLRCSPISGHTSVYWYQQALGLGLQFLLWYDEGEERNRGNFPPRFSGRQFPNYSSELNVNALELEDSALYLCASSLGQGGNSPLHFGNGTRLTVT.

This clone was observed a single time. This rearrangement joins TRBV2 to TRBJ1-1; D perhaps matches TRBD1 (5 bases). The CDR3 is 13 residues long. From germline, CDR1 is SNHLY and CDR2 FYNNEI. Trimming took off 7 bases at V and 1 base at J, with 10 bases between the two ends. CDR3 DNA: TGTGCCAGCACTCTTGACAGGAACACTGAAGCTTTCTTT. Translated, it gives CASTLDRNTEAFF.

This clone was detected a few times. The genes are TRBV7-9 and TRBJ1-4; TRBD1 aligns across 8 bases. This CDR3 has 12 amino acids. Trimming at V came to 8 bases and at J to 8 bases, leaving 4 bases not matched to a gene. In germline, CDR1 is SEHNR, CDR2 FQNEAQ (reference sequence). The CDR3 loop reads CASGTGREKLFF. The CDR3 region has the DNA TGTGCCAGCGGGACAGGCCGAGAAAAACTGTTTTTT.

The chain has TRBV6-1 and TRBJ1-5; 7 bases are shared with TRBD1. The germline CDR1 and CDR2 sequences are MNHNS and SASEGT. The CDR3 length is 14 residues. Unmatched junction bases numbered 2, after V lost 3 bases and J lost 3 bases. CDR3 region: CASSETGNNQPQHF. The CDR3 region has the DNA TGTGCCAGCAGTGAGACAGGGAACAATCAGCCCCAGCATTTT.

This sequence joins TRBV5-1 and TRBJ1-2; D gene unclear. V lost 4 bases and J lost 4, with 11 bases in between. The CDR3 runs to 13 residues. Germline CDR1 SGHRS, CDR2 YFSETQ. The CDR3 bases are TGCGCCAGCAGCCCCCAGGTAGGCTATGGCTACACCTTC. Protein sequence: CASSPQVGYGYTF.